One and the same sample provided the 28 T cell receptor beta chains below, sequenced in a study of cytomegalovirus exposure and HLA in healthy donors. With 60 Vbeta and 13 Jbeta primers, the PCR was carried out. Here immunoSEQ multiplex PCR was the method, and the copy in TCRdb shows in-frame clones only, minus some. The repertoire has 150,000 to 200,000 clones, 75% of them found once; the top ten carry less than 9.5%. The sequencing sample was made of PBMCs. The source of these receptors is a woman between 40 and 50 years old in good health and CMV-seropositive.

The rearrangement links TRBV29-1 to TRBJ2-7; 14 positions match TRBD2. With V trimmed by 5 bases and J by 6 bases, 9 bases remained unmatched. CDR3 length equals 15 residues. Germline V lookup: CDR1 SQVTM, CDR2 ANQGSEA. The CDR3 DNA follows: TGCAGCGTTTCCGGGACTAGCGGGAGAAGAGGCGAGCAGTACTTC. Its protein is CSVSGTSGRRGEQYF.

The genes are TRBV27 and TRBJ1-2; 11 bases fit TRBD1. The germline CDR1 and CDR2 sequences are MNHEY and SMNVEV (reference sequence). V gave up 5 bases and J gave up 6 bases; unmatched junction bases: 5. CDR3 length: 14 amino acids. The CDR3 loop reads CASSEGQGANGYTF. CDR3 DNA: TGTGCCAGCAGTGAAGGACAGGGGGCCAATGGCTACACCTTC.

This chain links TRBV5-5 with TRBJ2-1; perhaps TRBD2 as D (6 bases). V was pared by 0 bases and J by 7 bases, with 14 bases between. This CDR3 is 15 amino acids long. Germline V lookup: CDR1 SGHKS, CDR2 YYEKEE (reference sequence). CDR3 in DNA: TGTGCCAGCAGCTTGGGCGGGACGGTACGGAATGAGCAGTTCTTC. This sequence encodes CASSLGGTVRNEQFF. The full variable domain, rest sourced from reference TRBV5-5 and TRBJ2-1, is DAGVTQSPTHLIKTRGQQVTLRCSPISGHKSVSWYQQVLGQGPQFIFQYYEKEERGRGNFPDRFSARQFPNYSSELNVNALLLGDSALYLCASSLGGTVRNEQFFGPGTRLTVL.

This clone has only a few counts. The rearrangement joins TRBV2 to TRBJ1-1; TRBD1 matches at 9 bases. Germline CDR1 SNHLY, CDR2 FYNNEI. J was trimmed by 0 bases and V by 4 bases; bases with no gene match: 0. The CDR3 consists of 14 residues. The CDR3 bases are TGTGCCAGCAGTGGACAGGGGGTGAACACTGAAGCTTTCTTT. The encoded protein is CASSGQGVNTEAFF.

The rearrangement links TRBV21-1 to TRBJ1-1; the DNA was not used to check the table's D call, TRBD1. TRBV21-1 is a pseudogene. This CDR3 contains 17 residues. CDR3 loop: CASSFRDRDWVWTEAFF. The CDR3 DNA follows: TGTGCCAGCAGCTTCCGGGACAGGGATTGGGTCTGGACTGAAGCTTTCTTT.

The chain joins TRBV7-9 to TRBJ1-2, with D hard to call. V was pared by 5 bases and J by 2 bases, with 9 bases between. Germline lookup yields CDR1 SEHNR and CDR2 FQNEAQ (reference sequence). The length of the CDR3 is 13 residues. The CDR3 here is CASSLTSNYGYTF. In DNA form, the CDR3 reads TGTGCCAGCAGCCTTACATCAAACTATGGCTACACCTTC.

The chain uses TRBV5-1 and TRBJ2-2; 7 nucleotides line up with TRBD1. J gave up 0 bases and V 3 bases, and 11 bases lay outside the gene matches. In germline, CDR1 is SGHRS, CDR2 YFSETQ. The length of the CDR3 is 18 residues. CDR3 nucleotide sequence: TGCGCCAGCAGCTCAGGGACAGACCAGCCCTCGAACACCGGGGAGCTGTTTTTT. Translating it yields CASSSGTDQPSNTGELFF.

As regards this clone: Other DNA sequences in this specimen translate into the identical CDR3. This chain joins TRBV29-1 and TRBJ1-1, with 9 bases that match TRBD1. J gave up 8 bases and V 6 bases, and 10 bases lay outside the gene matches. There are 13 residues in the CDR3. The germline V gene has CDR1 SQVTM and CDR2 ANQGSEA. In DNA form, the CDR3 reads TGCAGCGTAGGACAGGGGATAGGCTCCGAAGCTTTCTTT. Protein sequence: CSVGQGIGSEAFF.

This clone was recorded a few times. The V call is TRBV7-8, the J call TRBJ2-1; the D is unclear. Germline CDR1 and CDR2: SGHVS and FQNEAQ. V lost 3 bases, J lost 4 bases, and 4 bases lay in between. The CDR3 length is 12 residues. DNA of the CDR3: TGTGCCAGCAGCTTTCTTTACAATGAGCAGTTCTTC. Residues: CASSFLYNEQFF.

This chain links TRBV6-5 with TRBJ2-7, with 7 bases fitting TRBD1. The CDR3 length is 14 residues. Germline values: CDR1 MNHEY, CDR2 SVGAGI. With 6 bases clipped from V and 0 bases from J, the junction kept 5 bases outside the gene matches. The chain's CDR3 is CASSSGTASYEQYF. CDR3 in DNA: TGTGCCAGCAGCTCCGGGACAGCCTCCTACGAGCAGTACTTC.

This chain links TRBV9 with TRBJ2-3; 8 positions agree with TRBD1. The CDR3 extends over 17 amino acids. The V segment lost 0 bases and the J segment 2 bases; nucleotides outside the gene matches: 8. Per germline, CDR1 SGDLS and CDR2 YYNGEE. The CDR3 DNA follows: TGTGCCAGCAGCGTAGCGCCCACGGGACAGGACACAGATACGCAGTATTTT. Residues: CASSVAPTGQDTDTQYF.

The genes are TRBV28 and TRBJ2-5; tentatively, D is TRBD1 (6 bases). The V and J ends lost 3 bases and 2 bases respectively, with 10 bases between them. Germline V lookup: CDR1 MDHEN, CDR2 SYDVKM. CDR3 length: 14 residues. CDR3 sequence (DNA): TGTGCCAGCAGTTTGTCGGGACATCAAGAGACCCAGTACTTC. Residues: CASSLSGHQETQYF.

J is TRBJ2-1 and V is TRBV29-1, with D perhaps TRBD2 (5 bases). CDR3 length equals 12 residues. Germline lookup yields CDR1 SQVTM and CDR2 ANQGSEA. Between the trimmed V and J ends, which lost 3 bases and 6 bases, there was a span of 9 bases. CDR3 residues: CSVEGSANEQFF. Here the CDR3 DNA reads TGCAGCGTTGAGGGTAGCGCCAATGAGCAGTTCTTC.

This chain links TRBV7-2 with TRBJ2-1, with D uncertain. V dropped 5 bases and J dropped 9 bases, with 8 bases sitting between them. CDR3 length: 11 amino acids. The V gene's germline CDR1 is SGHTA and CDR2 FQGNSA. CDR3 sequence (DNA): TGTGCCAGCAGCCCACGAGTTGAGCAGTTCTTC. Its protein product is CASSPRVEQFF.

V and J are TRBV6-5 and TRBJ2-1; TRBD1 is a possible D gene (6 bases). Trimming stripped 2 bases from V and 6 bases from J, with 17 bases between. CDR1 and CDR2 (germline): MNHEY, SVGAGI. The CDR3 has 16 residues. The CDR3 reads CASSYISGAIFNEQFF. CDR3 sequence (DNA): TGTGCCAGCAGTTACATCTCAGGGGCGATTTTCAATGAGCAGTTCTTC.

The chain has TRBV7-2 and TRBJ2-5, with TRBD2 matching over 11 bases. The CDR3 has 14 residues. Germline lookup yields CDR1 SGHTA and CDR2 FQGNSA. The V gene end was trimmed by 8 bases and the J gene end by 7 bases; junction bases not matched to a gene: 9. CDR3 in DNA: TGTGCCAGCGGCGTACTAGCGGGGGCGAGGACCCAGTACTTC. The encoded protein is CASGVLAGARTQYF.

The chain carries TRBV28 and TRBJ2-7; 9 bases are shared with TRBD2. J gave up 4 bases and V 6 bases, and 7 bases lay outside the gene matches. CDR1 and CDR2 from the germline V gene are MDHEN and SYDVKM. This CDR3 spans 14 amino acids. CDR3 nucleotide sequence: TGTGCCAGCAGGTTAGCGGGAGTCGCTTACGAGCAGTACTTC. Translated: CASRLAGVAYEQYF.

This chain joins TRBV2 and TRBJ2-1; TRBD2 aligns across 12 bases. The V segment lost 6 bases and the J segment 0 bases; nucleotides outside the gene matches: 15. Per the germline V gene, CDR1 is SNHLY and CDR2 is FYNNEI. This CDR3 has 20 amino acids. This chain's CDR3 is CASSQGWASGRDSSYNEQFF. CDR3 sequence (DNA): TGTGCCAGCAGCCAAGGGTGGGCTAGCGGGAGGGACAGCTCCTACAATGAGCAGTTCTTC.

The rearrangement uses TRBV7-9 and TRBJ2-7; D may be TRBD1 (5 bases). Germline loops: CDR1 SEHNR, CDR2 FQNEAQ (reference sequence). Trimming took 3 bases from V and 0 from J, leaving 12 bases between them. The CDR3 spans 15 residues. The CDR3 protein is CASSLVDSFSYEQYF. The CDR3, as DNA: TGTGCCAGCAGCTTGGTTGACAGTTTCTCCTACGAGCAGTACTTC.

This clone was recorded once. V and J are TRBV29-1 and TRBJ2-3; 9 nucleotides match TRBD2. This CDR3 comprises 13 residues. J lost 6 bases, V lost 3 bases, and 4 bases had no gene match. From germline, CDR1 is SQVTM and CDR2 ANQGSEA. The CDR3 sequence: CSVDGGRDDTQYF. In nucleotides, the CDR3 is TGCAGCGTTGATGGCGGGAGGGACGATACGCAGTATTTT.

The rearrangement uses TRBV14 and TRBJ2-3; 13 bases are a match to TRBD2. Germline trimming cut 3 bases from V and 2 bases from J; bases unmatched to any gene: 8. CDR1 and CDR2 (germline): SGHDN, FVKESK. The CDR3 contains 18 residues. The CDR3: CASSQELAGGTFTDTQYF. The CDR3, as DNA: TGTGCCAGCAGCCAGGAACTAGCGGGAGGGACTTTCACAGATACGCAGTATTTT.

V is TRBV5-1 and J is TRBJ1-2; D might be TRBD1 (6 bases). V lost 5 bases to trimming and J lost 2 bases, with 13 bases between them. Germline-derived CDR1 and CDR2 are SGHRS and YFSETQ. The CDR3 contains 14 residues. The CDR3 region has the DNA TGCGCCAGCAGTGGACCGCAGGGGAACTATGGCTACACCTTC. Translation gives CASSGPQGNYGYTF.

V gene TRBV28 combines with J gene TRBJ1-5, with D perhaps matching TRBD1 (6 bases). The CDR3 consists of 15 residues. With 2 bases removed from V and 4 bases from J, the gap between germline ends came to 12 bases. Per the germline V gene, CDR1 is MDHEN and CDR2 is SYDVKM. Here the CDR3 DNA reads TGTGCCAGCAGTTTAGGAACAGGGCCAAATCAGCCCCAGCATTTT. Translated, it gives CASSLGTGPNQPQHF.

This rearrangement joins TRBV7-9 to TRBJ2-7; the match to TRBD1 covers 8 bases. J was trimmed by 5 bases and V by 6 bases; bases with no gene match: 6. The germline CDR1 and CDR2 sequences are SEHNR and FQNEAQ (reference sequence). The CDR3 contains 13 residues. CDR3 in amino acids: CASSPGGRDEQYF. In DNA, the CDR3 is TGTGCCAGCAGTCCAGGGGGCAGGGACGAGCAGTACTTC.

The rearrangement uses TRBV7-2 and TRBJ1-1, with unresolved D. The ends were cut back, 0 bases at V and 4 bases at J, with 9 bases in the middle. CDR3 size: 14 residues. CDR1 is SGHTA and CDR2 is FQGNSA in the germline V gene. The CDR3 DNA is TGTGCCAGCAGCTTAGCCTGGGCGGGCACTGAAGCTTTCTTT. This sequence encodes CASSLAWAGTEAFF.

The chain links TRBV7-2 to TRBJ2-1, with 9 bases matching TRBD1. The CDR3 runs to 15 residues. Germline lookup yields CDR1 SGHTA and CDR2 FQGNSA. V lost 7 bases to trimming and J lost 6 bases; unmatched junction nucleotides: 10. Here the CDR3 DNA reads TGTGCCAGCACCAGACCGGGACAGGGCTTCAATGAGCAGTTCTTC. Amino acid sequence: CASTRPGQGFNEQFF.

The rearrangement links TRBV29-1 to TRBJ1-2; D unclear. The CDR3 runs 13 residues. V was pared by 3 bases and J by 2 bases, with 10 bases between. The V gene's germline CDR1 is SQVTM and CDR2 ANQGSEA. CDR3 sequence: CSVDRPGNYGYTF. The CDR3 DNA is TGCAGCGTTGATAGGCCCGGGAACTATGGCTACACCTTC.

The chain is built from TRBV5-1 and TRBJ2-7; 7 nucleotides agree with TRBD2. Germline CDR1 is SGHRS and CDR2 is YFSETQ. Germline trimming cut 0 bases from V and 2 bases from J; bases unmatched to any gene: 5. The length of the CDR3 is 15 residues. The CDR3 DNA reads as TGCGCCAGCAGCTTGGGCGGGAGCGACGCCTACGAGCAGTACTTC. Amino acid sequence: CASSLGGSDAYEQYF. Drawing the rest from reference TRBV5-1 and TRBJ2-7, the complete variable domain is KAGVTQTPRYLIKTRGQQVTLSCSPISGHRSVSWYQQTPGQGLQFLFEYFSETQRNKGNFPGRFSGRQFSNSRSEMNVSTLELGDSALYLCASSLGGSDAYEQYFGPGTRLTVT.